This T cell receptor (beta chain) emerged from a study of T cell responses to AZD1222 COVID-19 vaccine. Assay used: immunoSEQ multiplex PCR; TCRdb lists only in-frame clones, some missing. Of about 150,000 clones in the sample, more than 85% were seen once. Overall study results and limits: Unmutated variant regions reportedly attract nearly half of all spike-specific TCRs. Donors were mostly white British, more females; clonal diversity possibly underestimated. The study sampled repertoires only after the peak T cell response. Only five to seven AZD1222 recipients were seropositive at baseline.

In germline, CDR1 is SEHNR, CDR2 FQNEAQ (reference sequence). Trimming took 4 bases from V and 4 from J; bases not matched to a gene: 4. The CDR3 covers 14 residues. This clone was seen a few times. The antigen remains unidentified. The sequenced sample was peripheral blood, obtained on day 0 of AZD1222 vaccination. The TCR comes from an adult in good health. This chain links TRBV7-9 with TRBJ1-5, with 7 bases aligning to TRBD1. The CDR3 DNA reads TGTGCCAGCAGCTCCCTACAGGGGAATCAGCCCCAGCATTTT. Its translation is CASSSLQGNQPQHF.